The source of this T cell receptor beta chain is a study of T cell repertoires in cytomegalovirus infection. Each CDR3 protein is one row after TCRdb ran MiXCR on the reads. The table shows some 500,000 distinct CDR3 sequences, with approximately 40% occurring only once. In the case of this clonotype: Its antigen is not known.

Germline CDR1 and CDR2: DFQATT and SNEGSKA (reference sequence). J was trimmed by 4 bases and V by 5 bases; bases with no gene match: 5. The length of the CDR3 is 14 residues. This sample comprised cultured PBMCs, obtained from culture after CMV antigen stimulation. This chain uses TRBV20-1 with TRBJ2-7, with 13 positions matching TRBD2. The clonotype was recovered from a human donor in good health (CMV status not recorded). Some clones in this sample may be carry-over from other donors' samples. The CDR3: CSAPTSGGFYEQYF. CDR3 nucleotides: TGCAGTGCTCCGACTAGCGGGGGGTTTTACGAGCAGTACTTC.